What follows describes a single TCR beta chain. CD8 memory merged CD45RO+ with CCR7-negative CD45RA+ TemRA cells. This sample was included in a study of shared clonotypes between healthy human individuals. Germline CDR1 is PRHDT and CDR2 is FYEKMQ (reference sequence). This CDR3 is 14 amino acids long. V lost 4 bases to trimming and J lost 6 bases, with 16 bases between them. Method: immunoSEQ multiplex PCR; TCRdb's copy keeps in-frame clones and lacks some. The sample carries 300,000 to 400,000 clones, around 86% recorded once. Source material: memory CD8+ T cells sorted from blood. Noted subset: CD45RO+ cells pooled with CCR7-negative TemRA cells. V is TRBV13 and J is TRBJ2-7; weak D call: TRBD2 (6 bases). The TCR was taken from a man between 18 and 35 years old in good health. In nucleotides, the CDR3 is TGTGCCAGCAGCTCGACTAGTCTTCTAGTCGAGCAGTACTTC. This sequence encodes CASSSTSLLVEQYF.